This T cell receptor beta chain was recovered during a study of T-cell reconstitution after alpha-beta-depleted transplantation in children. Study observations and caveats: Several hundred graft clones that had expanded were reportedly the source of alpha-beta T cells about two months after transplant. Several patients had high TCRbeta diversity at day 60; it came from surviving recipient T cells and thymic progenitors. Among T cells one year after transplant, newly produced cells accounted for most counts and diversity.

Germline V gene sequence: CDR1 SQVTM, CDR2 ANQGSEA. The CDR3 covers 13 residues. V lost 7 bases and J lost 2, with 15 bases in between. Unique molecular identifiers were incorporated during preparation of the TCRbeta library. In TCRdb, the PCR reads were re-called with MiXCR into one record per CDR3 protein. The table lists fewer than 400,000 distinct CDR3 sequences, over 20% of them singletons. A word on this clonotype: Its antigen is still unknown.

This rearrangement joins TRBV29-1 to TRBJ2-7, with TRBD2 as a possible D gene (5 bases). The source material was PBMCs, mostly from graft donor cells, sampled 180 days after TCRalphabeta/CD19-depleted stem cell transplant. The TCR was taken from a male patient under 18 who had a stem cell transplant for acute lymphoblastic leukemia, so the T cells may come from the graft donor. CDR3 DNA sequence: TGCAGCGCTCTTGGACTGAACCCCTACGAGCAGTACTTC. Encoded protein: CSALGLNPYEQYF.